This T cell receptor (beta chain) stems from a study of cytomegalovirus exposure and HLA in healthy donors. Points from the study as a whole: Within a later analysis, the majority of CMV-associated TCR beta chains appeared HLA-restricted.

PCR used 60 Vbeta primers and 13 Jbeta primers. Using immunoSEQ multiplex PCR, the repertoire was profiled, and TCRdb retains in-frame clones only, with some absent. The sample contains around 140,000 clones, around 77% of which appear only once. There are 15 residues in the CDR3. CDR1 and CDR2 from the germline V gene are SGDLS and YYNGEE. Trimming took 0 bases from V and 2 from J, leaving 11 bases between them. As to this clone: What it recognizes is unknown.

J is TRBJ1-2 and V is TRBV9; D might be TRBD1 (5 bases). This clonotype was obtained from an older woman in good health and CMV-seronegative. Sample: PBMCs. CDR3 nucleotide sequence: TGTGCCAGCAGCGTAGAGGCAGGGCCGAACTATGGCTACACCTTC. Translating gives CASSVEAGPNYGYTF.